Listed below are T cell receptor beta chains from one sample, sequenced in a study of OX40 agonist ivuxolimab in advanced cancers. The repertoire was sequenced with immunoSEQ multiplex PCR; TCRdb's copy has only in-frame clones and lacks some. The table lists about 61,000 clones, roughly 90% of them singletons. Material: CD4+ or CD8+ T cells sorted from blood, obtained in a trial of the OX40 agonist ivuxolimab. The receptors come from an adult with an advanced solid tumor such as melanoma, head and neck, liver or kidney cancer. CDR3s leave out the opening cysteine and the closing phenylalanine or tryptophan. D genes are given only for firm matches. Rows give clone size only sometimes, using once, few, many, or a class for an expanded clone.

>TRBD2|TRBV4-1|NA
ASSPSGPGGTNEQF
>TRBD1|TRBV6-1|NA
ASSLTGERNTIY
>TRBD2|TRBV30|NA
AWRQLAGMDTQY
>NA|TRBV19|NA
ASSTSGIMNTEAF
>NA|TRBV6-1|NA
ASSEGDPELEAF
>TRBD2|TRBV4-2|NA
ASSQDSGSTDTQY
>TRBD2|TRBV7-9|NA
ASSRLAGVETQY
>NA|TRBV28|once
ASSSPTYTTTDTQY
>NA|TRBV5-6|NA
ASSYSEEQF
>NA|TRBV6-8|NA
ASSYLQGSNQPQH
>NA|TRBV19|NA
ASSIRDNNQPQH
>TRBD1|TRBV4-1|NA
ASSVRTGNTEAF
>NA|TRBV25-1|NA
ASSEGLARTDTQY
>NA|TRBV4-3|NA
ASRSVEGGNEQF
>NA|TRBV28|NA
ASSLRGGGREQY
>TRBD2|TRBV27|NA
ASSLAGAYNEQF
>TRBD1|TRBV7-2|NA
ASSFGTGFTNQPQH
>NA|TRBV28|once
ASRTPRHPDPSPLH
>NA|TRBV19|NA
ASSIPIGMAGANVLT
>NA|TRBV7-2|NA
ASSLYGDFNEQF
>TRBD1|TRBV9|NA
ASSVEGRGTEAF
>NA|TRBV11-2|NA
ASSFDSPNEQF
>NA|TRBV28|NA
ASRPTGGNTIY
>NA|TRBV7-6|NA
ASSLVGGRHGNTIY
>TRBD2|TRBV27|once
ASRKTLGTSVSEQF
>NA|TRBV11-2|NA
ASSITGFNEQF
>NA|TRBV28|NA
ASSPHLKPQH
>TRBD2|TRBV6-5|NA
ASGVRGGINEQF
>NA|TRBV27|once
ASSPGTPYSNQPQH
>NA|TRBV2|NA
ASSAGGLADQPQH
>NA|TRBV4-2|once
ASSRQDSGANVLT
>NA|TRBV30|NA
AWGSENHSNQPQH
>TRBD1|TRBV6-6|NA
ASSYPDRVPGNTIY